The rows below give T cell receptor beta chains drawn from one sample of a study of T-cell reconstitution after alpha-beta-depleted transplantation in children. TCRdb re-called the PCR reads through MiXCR, storing one row per CDR3 protein. The sample gives 500,000 to 600,000 distinct CDR3 sequences, roughly 30% of which show up once; about a third is in the top ten. The source was PBMCs, collected before TCRalphabeta/CD19-depleted stem cell transplant. These receptors were collected from a boy under three years old with Wiskott-Aldrich syndrome, due to receive a stem cell transplant. Each CDR3 is given with its conserved first and last residue. The D gene is left open where the match is weak. Size values are once, few and many counts, or a class for expanded clones, and some rows have none.

j_call d_call v_call clone_size cdr3_aa cdr3_nt
TRBJ2-4 - TRBV10-2 - CATKEAGLAKNIQYF TGCGCCACCAAGGAGGCGGGGTTAGCCAAAAACATTCAGTACTTC
TRBJ1-3 - TRBV28 few CASSPSGYGNTIYF TGTGCCAGCAGCCCCTCAGGGTACGGAAACACCATATATTTT
TRBJ2-3 TRBD2 TRBV7-9 - CASSLRGSGLAGASTDTQYF TGTGCCAGCAGCTTAAGGGGGTCCGGACTAGCGGGAGCCAGCACAGATACGCAGTATTTT
TRBJ2-1 TRBD2 TRBV14 - CASSQGRGLAGVWQQFF TGTGCCAGCAGCCAAGGAAGAGGTTTAGCGGGGGTTTGGCAGCAGTTCTTC
TRBJ1-1 TRBD1 TRBV20-1 - CSAERQGASEAFF TGCAGTGCTGAGAGACAGGGGGCAAGTGAAGCTTTCTTT
TRBJ2-5 - TRBV9 few CASSVSRSRGETQYF TGTGCCAGCAGCGTATCTCGAAGCCGAGGGGAGACCCAGTACTTC
TRBJ1-5 - TRBV5-1 - CASSLAGGQNQPQHF TGCGCCAGCAGCTTGGCCGGGGGCCAAAATCAGCCCCAGCATTTT
TRBJ2-1 TRBD2 TRBV5-1 - CASSLLVAGGVNEQFF TGCGCCAGCAGCTTGTTGGTAGCGGGAGGCGTCAATGAGCAGTTCTTC
TRBJ2-5 - TRBV2 - CASTVQKSTQETQYF TGTGCCAGCACGGTCCAGAAGAGTACCCAAGAGACCCAGTACTTC
TRBJ1-2 - TRBV20-1 - CSARVGVSGGGYTF TGCAGTGCTAGGGTGGGGGTATCTGGGGGTGGCTACACCTTC
TRBJ1-6 - TRBV7-2 - CASSLGRAVPLHF TGTGCCAGCAGCTTAGGGCGGGCGGTTCCCCTCCACTTT
TRBJ2-1 - TRBV24-1 - CATSEAGQEPYNEQFF TGTGCCACCAGTGAAGCGGGACAGGAGCCGTACAATGAGCAGTTCTTC
TRBJ2-3 TRBD2 TRBV28 - CASSESSGRGVDTQYF TGTGCCAGCAGCGAGAGTAGCGGGCGTGGGGTGGATACGCAGTATTTT
TRBJ2-7 - TRBV12-3/TRBV12-4 - CASSFSPLHGYEQYF TGTGCCAGCAGTTTCTCCCCACTCCATGGGTACGAGCAGTACTTC
TRBJ2-1 TRBD1 TRBV7-3 - CASSWTGGAGNEQFF TGTGCCAGCAGCTGGACAGGGGGCGCAGGAAATGAGCAGTTCTTC
TRBJ1-1 - TRBV5-1 many CASSFGGTEAFF TGCGCCAGCAGCTTTGGGGGTACTGAAGCTTTCTTT
TRBJ1-5 - TRBV21-1 - CASIPGQGAQPQHF TGTGCCAGCATACCGGGACAGGGGGCACAGCCCCAGCATTTT
TRBJ2-4 - TRBV20-1 - CSAPAADLAKNIQYF TGCAGTGCCCCTGCAGCGGATTTAGCCAAAAACATTCAGTACTTC
TRBJ2-2 - TRBV19 - CASSIRSGELFF TGTGCCAGTAGTATACGATCCGGGGAGCTGTTTTTT
TRBJ1-6 - TRBV12-3/TRBV12-4 - CASSLGRRNSPLHF TGTGCCAGCAGTTTAGGGAGGCGTAATTCACCCCTCCACTTT
TRBJ2-1 TRBD1 TRBV5-1 - CASRMGQAYNEQFF TGCGCCAGCAGAATGGGACAGGCCTACAATGAGCAGTTCTTC
TRBJ2-1 - TRBV7-3 - CASSLGADKQFF TGTGCCAGCAGCTTAGGGGCAGACAAGCAGTTCTTC